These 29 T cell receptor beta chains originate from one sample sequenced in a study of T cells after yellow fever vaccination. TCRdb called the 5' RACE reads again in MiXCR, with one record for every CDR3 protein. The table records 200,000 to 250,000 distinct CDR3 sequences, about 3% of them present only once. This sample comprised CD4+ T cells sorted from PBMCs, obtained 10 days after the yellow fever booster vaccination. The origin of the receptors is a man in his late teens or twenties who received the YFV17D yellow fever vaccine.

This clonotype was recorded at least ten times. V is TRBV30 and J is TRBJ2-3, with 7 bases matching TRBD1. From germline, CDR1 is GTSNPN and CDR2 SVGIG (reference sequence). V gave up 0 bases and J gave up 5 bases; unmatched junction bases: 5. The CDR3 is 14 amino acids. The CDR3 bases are TGTGCCTGGAGTGTTGGACAGGATGGAGATACGCAGTATTTT. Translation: CAWSVGQDGDTQYF.

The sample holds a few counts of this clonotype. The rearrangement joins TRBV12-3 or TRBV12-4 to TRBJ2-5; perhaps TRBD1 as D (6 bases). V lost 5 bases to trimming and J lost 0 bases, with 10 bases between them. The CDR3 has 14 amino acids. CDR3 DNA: TGTGCCAGCAGTAACCAGGGGTACCAAGAGACCCAGTACTTC. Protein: CASSNQGYQETQYF.

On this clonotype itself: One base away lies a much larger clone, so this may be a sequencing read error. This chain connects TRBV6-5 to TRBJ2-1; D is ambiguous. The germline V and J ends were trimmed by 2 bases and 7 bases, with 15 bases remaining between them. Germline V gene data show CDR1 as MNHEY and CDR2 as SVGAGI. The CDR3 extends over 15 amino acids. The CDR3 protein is CASSYVPGSANEQFF. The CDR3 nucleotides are TGTGCCAGCAGTTACGTGCCGGGCTCGGCGAATGAGCAGTTCTTC.

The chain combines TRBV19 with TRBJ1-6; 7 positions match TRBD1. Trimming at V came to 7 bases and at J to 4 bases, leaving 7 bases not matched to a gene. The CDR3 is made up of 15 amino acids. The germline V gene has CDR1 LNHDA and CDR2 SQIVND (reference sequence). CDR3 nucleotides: TGTGCCAGTATGGGGACAGAGCCTTATAATTCACCCCTCCACTTT. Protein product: CASMGTEPYNSPLHF.

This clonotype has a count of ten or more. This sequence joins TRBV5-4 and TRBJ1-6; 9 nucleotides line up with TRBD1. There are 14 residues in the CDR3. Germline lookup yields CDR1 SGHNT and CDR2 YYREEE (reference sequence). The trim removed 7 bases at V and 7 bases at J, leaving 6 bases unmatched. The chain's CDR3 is CASQTGTGNSPLHF. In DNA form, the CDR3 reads TGTGCCAGCCAGACCGGGACAGGGAATTCACCCCTCCACTTT. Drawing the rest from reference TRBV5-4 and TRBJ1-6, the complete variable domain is ETGVTQSPTHLIKTRGQQVTLRCSSQSGHNTVSWYQQALGQGPQFIFQYYREEENGRGNFPPRFSGLQFPNYSSELNVNALELDDSALYLCASQTGTGNSPLHFGNGTRLTVT.

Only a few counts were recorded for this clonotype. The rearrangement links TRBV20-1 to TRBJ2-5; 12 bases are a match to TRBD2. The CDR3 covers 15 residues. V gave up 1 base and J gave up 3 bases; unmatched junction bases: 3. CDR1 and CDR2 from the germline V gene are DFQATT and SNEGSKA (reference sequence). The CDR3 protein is CSARAPSGGEETQYF. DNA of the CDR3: TGCAGTGCTAGAGCCCCTAGCGGGGGGGAAGAGACCCAGTACTTC.

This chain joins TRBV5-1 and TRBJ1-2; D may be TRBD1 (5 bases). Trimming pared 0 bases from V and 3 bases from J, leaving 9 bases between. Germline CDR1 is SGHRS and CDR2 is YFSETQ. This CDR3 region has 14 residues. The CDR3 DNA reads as TGCGCCAGCAGCTTGGCCGGGGGGTACTATGGCTACACCTTC. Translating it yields CASSLAGGYYGYTF.

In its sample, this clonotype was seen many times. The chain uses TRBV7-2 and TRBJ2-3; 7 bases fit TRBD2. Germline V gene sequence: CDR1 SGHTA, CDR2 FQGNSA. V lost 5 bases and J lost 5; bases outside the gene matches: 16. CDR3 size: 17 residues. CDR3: CASSPRGASGVRDTQYF. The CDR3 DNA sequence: TGTGCCAGCAGCCCTCGAGGGGCCAGCGGGGTCAGAGATACGCAGTATTTT.

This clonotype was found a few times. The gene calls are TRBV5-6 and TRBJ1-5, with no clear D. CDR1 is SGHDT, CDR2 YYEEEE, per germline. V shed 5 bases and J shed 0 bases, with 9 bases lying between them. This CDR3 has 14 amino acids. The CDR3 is CASRRLYSNQPQHF. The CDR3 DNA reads TGTGCCAGCAGGCGGCTGTATAGCAATCAGCCCCAGCATTTT.

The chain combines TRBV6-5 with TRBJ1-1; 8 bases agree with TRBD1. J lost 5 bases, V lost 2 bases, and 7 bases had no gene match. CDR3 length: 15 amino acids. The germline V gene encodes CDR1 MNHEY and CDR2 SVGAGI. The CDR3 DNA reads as TGTGCCAGCAGTTACCTCGGACAGGGAAGGACTGAAGCTTTCTTT. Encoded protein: CASSYLGQGRTEAFF.

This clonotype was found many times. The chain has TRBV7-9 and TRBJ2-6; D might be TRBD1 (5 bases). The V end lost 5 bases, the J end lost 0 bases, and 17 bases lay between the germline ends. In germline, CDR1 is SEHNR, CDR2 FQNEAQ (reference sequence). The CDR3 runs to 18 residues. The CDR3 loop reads CASSPSLQGNSGANVLTF. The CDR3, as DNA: TGTGCCAGCAGCCCGTCCCTGCAGGGAAACTCTGGGGCCAACGTCCTGACTTTC.

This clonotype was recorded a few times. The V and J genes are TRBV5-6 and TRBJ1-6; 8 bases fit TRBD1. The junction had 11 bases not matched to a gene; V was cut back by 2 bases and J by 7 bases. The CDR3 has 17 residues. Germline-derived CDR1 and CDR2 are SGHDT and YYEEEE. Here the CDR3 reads CASSLSPRQGRNSPLHF. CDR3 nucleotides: TGTGCCAGCAGCTTATCTCCCCGACAGGGGCGGAATTCACCCCTCCACTTT.

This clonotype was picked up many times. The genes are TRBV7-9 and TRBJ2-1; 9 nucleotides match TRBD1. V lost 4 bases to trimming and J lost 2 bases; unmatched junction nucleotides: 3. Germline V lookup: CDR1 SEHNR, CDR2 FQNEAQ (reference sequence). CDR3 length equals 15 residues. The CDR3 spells CASSSDRGPYNEQFF. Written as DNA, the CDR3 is TGTGCCAGCAGCTCGGACAGGGGTCCCTACAATGAGCAGTTCTTC.

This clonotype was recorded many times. This CDR3 is CASSLTSGANTEAFF. The CDR3 DNA is TGCGCCAGCAGCCTCACCTCGGGGGCCAACACTGAAGCTTTCTTT. The chain has TRBV5-1 and TRBJ1-1, with D tentatively TRBD1 (6 bases). The V gene lost 4 bases and the J gene lost 2 bases, with 15 bases spanning the gap. The CDR3 consists of 15 residues. Germline V CDR1 and CDR2: SGHRS, YFSETQ.

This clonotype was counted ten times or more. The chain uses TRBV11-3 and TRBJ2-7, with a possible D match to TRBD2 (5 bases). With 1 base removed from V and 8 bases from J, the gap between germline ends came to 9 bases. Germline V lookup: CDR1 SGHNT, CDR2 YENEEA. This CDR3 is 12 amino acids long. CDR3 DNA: TGTGCCAGCAGCTTAGGTCCGGGAAAGCAGTACTTC. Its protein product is CASSLGPGKQYF.

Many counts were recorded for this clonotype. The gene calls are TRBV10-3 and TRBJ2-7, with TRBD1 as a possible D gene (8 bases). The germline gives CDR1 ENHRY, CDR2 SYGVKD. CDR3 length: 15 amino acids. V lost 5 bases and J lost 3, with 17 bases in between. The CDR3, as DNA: TGTGCCATCAGTTTCGGACAGGGAGGGGGCTACGAGCAGTACGTC. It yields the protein CAISFGQGGGYEQYV.

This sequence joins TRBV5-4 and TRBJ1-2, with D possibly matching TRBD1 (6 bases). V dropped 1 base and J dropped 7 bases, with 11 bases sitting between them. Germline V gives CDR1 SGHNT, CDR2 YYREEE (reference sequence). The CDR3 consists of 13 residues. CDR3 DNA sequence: TGTGCCAGCAGCTTGAAGGGGGGAGGTGGCTACACCTTC. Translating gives CASSLKGGGGYTF. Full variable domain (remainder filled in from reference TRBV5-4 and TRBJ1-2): ETGVTQSPTHLIKTRGQQVTLRCSSQSGHNTVSWYQQALGQGPQFIFQYYREEENGRGNFPPRFSGLQFPNYSSELNVNALELDDSALYLCASSLKGGGGYTFGSGTRLTVV.

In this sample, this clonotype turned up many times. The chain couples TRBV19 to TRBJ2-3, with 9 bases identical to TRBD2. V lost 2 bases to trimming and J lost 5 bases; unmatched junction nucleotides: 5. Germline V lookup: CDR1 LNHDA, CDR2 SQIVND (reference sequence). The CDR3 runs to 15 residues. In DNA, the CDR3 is TGTGCCAGTAGTATAAGGCGGGGGGGCCTAGATACGCAGTATTTT. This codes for CASSIRRGGLDTQYF.

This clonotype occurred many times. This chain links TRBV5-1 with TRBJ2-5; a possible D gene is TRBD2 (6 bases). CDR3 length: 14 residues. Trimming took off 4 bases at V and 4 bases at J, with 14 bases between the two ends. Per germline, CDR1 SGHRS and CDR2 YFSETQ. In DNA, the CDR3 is TGCGCCAGCAGCGGCGGAGGGCGAGGAGAGACCCAGTACTTC. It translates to CASSGGGRGETQYF.

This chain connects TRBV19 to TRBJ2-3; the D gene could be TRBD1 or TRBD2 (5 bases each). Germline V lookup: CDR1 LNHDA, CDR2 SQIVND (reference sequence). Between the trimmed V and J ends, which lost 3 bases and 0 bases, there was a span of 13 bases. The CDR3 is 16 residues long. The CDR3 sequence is CASSIRGRPSTDTQYF. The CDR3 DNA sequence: TGTGCCAGTAGTATTCGGGGCCGCCCTAGCACAGATACGCAGTATTTT.

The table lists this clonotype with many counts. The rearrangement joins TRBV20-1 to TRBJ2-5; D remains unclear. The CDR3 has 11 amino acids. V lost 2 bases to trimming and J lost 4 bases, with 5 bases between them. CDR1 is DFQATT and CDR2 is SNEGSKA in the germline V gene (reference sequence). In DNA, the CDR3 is TGCAGTGCTAGAACTCTAGAGACCCAGTACTTC. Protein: CSARTLETQYF.

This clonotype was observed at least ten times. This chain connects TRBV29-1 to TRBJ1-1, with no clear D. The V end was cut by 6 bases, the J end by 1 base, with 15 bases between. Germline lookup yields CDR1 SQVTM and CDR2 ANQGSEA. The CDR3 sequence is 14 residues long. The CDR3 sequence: CSVEGRRANTEAFF. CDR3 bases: TGCAGCGTCGAGGGCAGGAGGGCGAACACTGAAGCTTTCTTT.

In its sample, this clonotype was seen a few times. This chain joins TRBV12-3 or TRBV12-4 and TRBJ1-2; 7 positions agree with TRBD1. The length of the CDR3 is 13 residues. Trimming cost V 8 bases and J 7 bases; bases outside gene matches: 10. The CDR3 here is CASVGGGRGGYTF. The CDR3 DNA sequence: TGTGCCAGCGTGGGAGGGGGCAGGGGTGGCTACACCTTC.

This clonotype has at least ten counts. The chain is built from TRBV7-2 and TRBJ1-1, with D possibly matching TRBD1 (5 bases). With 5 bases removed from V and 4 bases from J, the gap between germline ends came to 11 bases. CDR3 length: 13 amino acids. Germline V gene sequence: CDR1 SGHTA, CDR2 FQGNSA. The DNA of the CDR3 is TGTGCCAGCAGCCCGTGGGGGGGCACTGAAGCTTTCTTT. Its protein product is CASSPWGGTEAFF.

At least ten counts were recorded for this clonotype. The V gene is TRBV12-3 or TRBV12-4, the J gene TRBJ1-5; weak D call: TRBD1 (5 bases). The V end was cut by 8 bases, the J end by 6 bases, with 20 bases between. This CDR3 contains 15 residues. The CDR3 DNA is TGTGCCAGCCGCCTCGGGGGTCGCCAGATTCAGCCCCAGCATTTT. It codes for CASRLGGRQIQPQHF.

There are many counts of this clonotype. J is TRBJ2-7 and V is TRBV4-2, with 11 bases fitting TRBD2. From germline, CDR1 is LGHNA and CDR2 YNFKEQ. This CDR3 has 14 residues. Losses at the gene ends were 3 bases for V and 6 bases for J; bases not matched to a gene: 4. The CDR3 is CASSQTGTSGEQYV. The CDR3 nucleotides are TGTGCCAGCAGCCAGACCGGGACTAGCGGCGAGCAGTACGTC.

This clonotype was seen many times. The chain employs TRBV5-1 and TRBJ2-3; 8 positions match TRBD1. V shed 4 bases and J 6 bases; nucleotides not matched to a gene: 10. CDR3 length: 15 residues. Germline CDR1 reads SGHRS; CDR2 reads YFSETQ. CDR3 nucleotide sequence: TGCGCCAGCAGCCAGACAGGGGTGACGTACGATACGCAGTATTTT. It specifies CASSQTGVTYDTQYF.

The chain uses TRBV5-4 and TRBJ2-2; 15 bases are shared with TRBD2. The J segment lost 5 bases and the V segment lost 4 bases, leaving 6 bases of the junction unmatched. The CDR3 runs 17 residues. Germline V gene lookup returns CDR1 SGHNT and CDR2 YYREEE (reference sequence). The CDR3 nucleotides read TGTGCCAGCAGCCCCGGACTAGCGGGGGGGAAAACCGGGGAGCTGTTTTTT. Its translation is CASSPGLAGGKTGELFF. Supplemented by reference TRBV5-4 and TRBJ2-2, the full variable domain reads ETGVTQSPTHLIKTRGQQVTLRCSSQSGHNTVSWYQQALGQGPQFIFQYYREEENGRGNFPPRFSGLQFPNYSSELNVNALELDDSALYLCASSPGLAGGKTGELFFGEGSRLTVL.

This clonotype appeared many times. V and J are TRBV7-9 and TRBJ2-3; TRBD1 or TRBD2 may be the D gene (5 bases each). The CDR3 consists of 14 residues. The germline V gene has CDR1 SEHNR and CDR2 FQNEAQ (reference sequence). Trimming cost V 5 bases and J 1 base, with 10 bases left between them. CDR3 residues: CASSPRDGTDTQYF. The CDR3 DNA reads TGTGCCAGCAGCCCCCGGGACGGCACAGATACGCAGTATTTT.